Following are 32 T cell receptor beta chains from one sample sequenced in a study of T cells in Graves' hyperthyroidism and ophthalmopathy (dated by TCRdb to the late 2010s). The library was built by means of multiplex PCR. The instrument given in TCRdb is Illumina HiSeq 2000. TCR beta CDR3 regions were amplified from RNA transcripts. The first round of RT-PCR for the TCR CDR3 was performed with the HTBI primer set and the Qiagen OneStep RT-PCR kit. TCRdb reprocessed the public reads (quality trimming at Q25 with fastp, clone calling with MiXCR) and kept in-frame beta chains. Rows are unified per CDR3 protein, each entry keeping the most common DNA and genes. The sample includes hundreds of thousands of distinct CDR3 sequences, with about 14% observed a single time. Jointly, the top ten make up 25% to 30% of the sample. What was sequenced was blood. The receptors derive from a man aged 50-59 years with Graves' ophthalmopathy.

This clonotype was recorded many times. The chain couples TRBV30 to TRBJ2-3, with 8 bases matching TRBD2. The germline V gene encodes CDR1 GTSNPN and CDR2 SVGIG (reference sequence). This CDR3 region has 14 residues. The J segment lost 1 base and the V segment lost 3 bases, leaving 3 bases of the junction unmatched. CDR3 DNA: TGTGCCTGGAGGAGCGGGAGCCGCACAGATACGCAGTATTTT. It translates to CAWRSGSRTDTQYF.

This clonotype was recorded many times. The CDR3 nucleotides are TGTGCCAGCAGTGAGGACCTGGGACAGCCCCAGCATTTT. It encodes CASSEDLGQPQHF. This chain joins TRBV2 and TRBJ1-5; D not certain. The germline gives CDR1 SNHLY, CDR2 FYNNEI. This CDR3 region has 13 residues. The V gene lost 3 bases and the J gene lost 7 bases, with 10 bases spanning the gap. The full variable domain, in which reference TRBV2 and TRBJ1-5 provide the parts outside the CDR3, is EPEVTQTPSHQVTQMGQEVILRCVPISNHLYFYWYRQILGQKVEFLVSFYNNEISEKSEIFDDQFSVERPDGSNFTLKIRSTKLEDSAMYFCASSEDLGQPQHFGDGTRLSIL.

This clonotype occurred many times. This sequence joins TRBV12-3 or TRBV12-4 and TRBJ2-7; the D gene is possibly TRBD1 (6 bases). This CDR3 has 13 amino acids. V lost 0 bases, J lost 6 bases, and 9 bases lay in between. CDR3 loop: CASSLARGSEQYF. The CDR3, as DNA: TGTGCCAGCAGTTTAGCGAGGGGGAGCGAGCAGTACTTC.

A few counts support this clonotype. CDR3 amino acids: CASSAGVREGYTF. For the CDR3, the DNA is TGTGCCAGCAGCGCCGGGGTAAGGGAAGGCTACACCTTC. The genes are TRBV9 and TRBJ1-2; D is ambiguous. From germline, CDR1 is SGDLS and CDR2 YYNGEE. The CDR3 has 13 residues. With 3 bases removed from V and 8 bases from J, the gap between germline ends came to 14 bases.

At least ten counts were recorded for this clonotype. V is TRBV7-6 and J is TRBJ2-1; 8 nucleotides agree with TRBD2. The CDR3 is 16 residues long. Germline V gives CDR1 SGHVS, CDR2 FNYEAQ. The ends lost 4 bases at V and 6 bases at J; junction bases unmatched: 11. Written as DNA, the CDR3 is TGTGCCAGCAGCTCGCGTACAGCGGGAGCTTCCAATGAGCAGTTCTTC. Translating gives CASSSRTAGASNEQFF.

This chain links TRBV19 with TRBJ2-7; TRBD2 agrees at 10 bases. Unmatched junction bases numbered 5, after V lost 3 bases and J lost 0 bases. Looked up from germline, CDR1 is LNHDA and CDR2 is SQIVND (reference sequence). This CDR3 has 16 amino acids. CDR3 nucleotides: TGTGCCAGTAGTATGGATAGCGGGAGGTACTCCTACGAGCAGTACTTC. Its translation is CASSMDSGRYSYEQYF.

This clonotype has ten or more counts. The chain employs TRBV3-1 and TRBJ2-1, with 11 bases matching TRBD2. CDR1 is LGHDT, CDR2 YNNKEL, per germline (reference sequence). Losses at the gene ends were 5 bases for V and 7 bases for J; bases not matched to a gene: 7. The CDR3 is 15 amino acids. The CDR3 region is CASSRLAGSGNEQFF. As DNA, the CDR3 is TGTGCCAGCAGCAGACTAGCGGGGTCTGGTAATGAGCAGTTCTTC.

This clonotype has a count of ten or more. The chain has TRBV2 and TRBJ2-3; perhaps TRBD2 as D (6 bases). This CDR3 is built from 16 residues. V lost 6 bases and J lost 0, with 16 bases in between. Per the germline V gene, CDR1 is SNHLY and CDR2 is FYNNEI. Written as DNA, the CDR3 is TGTGCCAGCAGAGAGGGAGTCGGAGGGAGCACAGATACGCAGTATTTT. Protein sequence: CASREGVGGSTDTQYF.

This clonotype has a count of ten or more. The chain has TRBV15 and TRBJ2-3; D is unclear. The CDR3 spans 13 residues. Trimming removed 1 base from V and 4 bases from J, with 6 bases in between. CDR1 is LNHNV, CDR2 YYDKDF, per germline (reference sequence). CDR3 in DNA: TGTGCCACCAGCAGAGGTCGGGCAGATACGCAGTATTTT. Its translation is CATSRGRADTQYF.

This clonotype was seen at least ten times. This chain links TRBV28 with TRBJ1-4, with D perhaps TRBD1 (5 bases). Deletions cut 5 bases from V and 7 bases from J, with 17 bases between. The CDR3 extends over 15 amino acids. CDR1 is MDHEN and CDR2 is SYDVKM in the germline V gene. The CDR3 DNA sequence: TGTGCCAGCAGTCCCGAGGTGGACATAATTGAAAAACTGTTTTTT. Amino acid sequence: CASSPEVDIIEKLFF.

The genes are TRBV20-1 and TRBJ2-3; D is perhaps TRBD1 (5 bases). The CDR3 consists of 17 residues. CDR1 and CDR2 from the germline V gene are DFQATT and SNEGSKA (reference sequence). The germline V and J ends were trimmed by 3 bases and 0 bases, with 19 bases remaining between them. CDR3 bases: TGCAGTGCTAGCTCCAACCGGCAGGGCCTAAGCACAGATACGCAGTATTTT. Translated: CSASSNRQGLSTDTQYF.

Turning to this clonotype: Because it lacks the conserved phenylalanine or tryptophan at the end, this CDR3 is likely a read error. The chain couples TRBV4-1 to TRBJ1-2, with D unclear. The V end lost 1 base, the J end lost 4 bases, and 13 bases lay between the germline ends. The CDR3 consists of 15 residues. Germline V lookup: CDR1 MGHRA, CDR2 YSYEKL. The CDR3 bases are TGCGCCAGCAGCCAAGGTACATCAGGTAGCTATGGCTACACCCTC. This gives the protein CASSQGTSGSYGYTL.

The sample holds many counts of this clonotype. The chain couples TRBV27 to TRBJ2-1; TRBD2 matches 13 bases. V trimming: 3 bases; J trimming: 5 bases; junction bases outside the gene matches: 10. The CDR3 sequence is 18 residues long. In germline, CDR1 is MNHEY, CDR2 SMNVEV (reference sequence). Here the CDR3 reads CASSFLGLAGAGNNEQFF. CDR3 in DNA: TGTGCCAGCAGTTTCCTTGGACTAGCGGGAGCTGGGAACAATGAGCAGTTCTTC.

The table lists this clonotype with many counts. V usage is TRBV18 and J usage is TRBJ2-5, with 7 bases fitting TRBD1. The CDR3 spans 16 residues. The germline CDR1 and CDR2 sequences are KGHSH and LQKENI. The V segment lost 6 bases and the J segment 3 bases; nucleotides outside the gene matches: 13. CDR3 DNA sequence: TGTGCCAGCTCGCACTCCGACAGGGCGTCCAAAGAGACCCAGTACTTC. This sequence encodes CASSHSDRASKETQYF.

This clonotype was seen a handful of times. Germline and junction disagree at one end, which may indicate a read error. The chain joins TRBV12-3 or TRBV12-4 to TRBJ1-6; possible D gene TRBD1, 5 bases. The CDR3 runs to 15 residues. In DNA, the CDR3 is TGTGCCGGCAGTTTAGCGTCAAGGACATCTTCACCCCTCCACTTT. This sequence encodes CAGSLASRTSSPLHF.

This clonotype appeared a few times. The V and J genes are TRBV10-3 and TRBJ1-2; unclear D gene. In germline, CDR1 is ENHRY, CDR2 SYGVKD. Trimming pared 6 bases from V and 1 base from J, leaving 9 bases between. The CDR3 is 13 residues long. DNA of the CDR3: TGTGCCATCAGCGAGCGGGATAACTATGGCTACACCTTC. It encodes CAISERDNYGYTF.

Concerning this clonotype: This could be a read error, since a much larger clone is one nucleotide away. CDR3 in amino acids: CASSPQAGATYNEQFF. The CDR3 region has the DNA TGTGCCAGCAGCCCACAAGCGGGAGCTACCTACAATGAGCAGTTCTTC. The chain uses TRBV5-5 and TRBJ2-1; 8 nucleotides match TRBD2. The CDR3 loop spans 16 amino acids. J was trimmed by 2 bases and V by 4 bases; bases with no gene match: 8. Germline CDR1 is SGHKS and CDR2 is YYEKEE (reference sequence).

Ten or more counts support this clonotype. The genes are TRBV20-1 and TRBJ2-1; 7 bases align to TRBD2. J was trimmed by 12 bases and V by 5 bases; bases with no gene match: 16. Germline assignment: CDR1 DFQATT and CDR2 SNEGSKA (reference sequence). There are 14 residues in the CDR3. CDR3 sequence (DNA): TGCAGTGCTCATTCGGGACTAACGGGCCCTCGGCAGTTCTTC. Translated, it gives CSAHSGLTGPRQFF.

This clonotype was seen at least ten times. The J gene is TRBJ2-4, the V gene TRBV20-1, with TRBD2 matching 9 bases. The CDR3 runs to 15 residues. Germline V gives CDR1 DFQATT, CDR2 SNEGSKA (reference sequence). With V trimmed by 0 bases and J by 9 bases, 9 bases remained unmatched. The CDR3 sequence is CSARDRLAGKSIQYF. The CDR3 DNA sequence: TGCAGTGCTAGAGATCGGCTAGCGGGAAAGAGCATTCAGTACTTC.

This clonotype was recorded at least ten times. The chain links TRBV27 to TRBJ2-7; 7 positions match TRBD1. The germline V gene has CDR1 MNHEY and CDR2 SMNVEV (reference sequence). This CDR3 has 15 residues. Unmatched junction bases numbered 13, after V lost 5 bases and J lost 6 bases. The CDR3 protein is CASSPLTGISIEQYF. The DNA for the CDR3 is TGTGCCAGCAGTCCCCTGACAGGGATCTCCATCGAGCAGTACTTC.

This clonotype was recorded many times. The gene calls are TRBV7-2 and TRBJ2-1; 7 bases fit TRBD2. This CDR3 is 15 amino acids long. J lost 9 bases, V lost 5 bases, and 13 bases had no gene match. CDR1 is SGHTA, CDR2 FQGNSA, per germline. CDR3 sequence: CASSPWTAGVREQFF. CDR3 nucleotides: TGTGCCAGCAGCCCGTGGACGGCGGGAGTACGTGAGCAGTTCTTC.

Ten or more counts support this clonotype. This rearrangement joins TRBV11-2 to TRBJ2-3, with D possibly being TRBD1 (5 bases). Germline V gene sequence: CDR1 SGHAT, CDR2 FQNNGV. The CDR3 has 15 residues. Trimming removed 5 bases from V and 4 bases from J, with 16 bases in between. CDR3 sequence (DNA): TGTGCCAGCAGCCTTCACTCAGGGTTTCCAGATACGCAGTATTTT. Protein product: CASSLHSGFPDTQYF. Together with reference TRBV11-2 and TRBJ2-3, the CDR3 gives the full variable domain: EAGVAQSPRYKIIEKRQSVAFWCNPISGHATLYWYQQILGQGPKLLIQFQNNGVVDDSQLPKDRFSAERLKGVDSTLKIQPAKLEDSAVYLCASSLHSGFPDTQYFGPGTRLTVL.

This clonotype was seen many times. The genes are TRBV5-1 and TRBJ2-1; TRBD1 matches at 8 bases. V lost 5 bases and J lost 8; bases outside the gene matches: 12. This CDR3 comprises 15 residues. Germline CDR1 SGHRS, CDR2 YFSETQ. CDR3 sequence reads: CASRPSAGGRYEQFF. Here the CDR3 DNA reads TGCGCCAGCAGACCGTCGGCAGGGGGCCGGTATGAGCAGTTCTTC.

This clonotype was seen repeatedly, ten times or more. V gene TRBV28 combines with J gene TRBJ2-7, with 9 nucleotides matching TRBD1. Looked up from germline, CDR1 is MDHEN and CDR2 is SYDVKM. The CDR3 consists of 14 residues. V gave up 7 bases and J gave up 6 bases; unmatched junction bases: 10. The CDR3 DNA is TGTGCCAGCACCCCCGGGACAGGGATAAGCGAGCAGTACTTC. Translated: CASTPGTGISEQYF.

The chain couples TRBV14 to TRBJ2-5, with D uncertain. V was cut by 3 bases and J by 0 bases, with 5 bases left in between. In germline, CDR1 is SGHDN, CDR2 FVKESK. The CDR3 is 13 residues long. In nucleotides, the CDR3 is TGTGCCAGCAGCCAGGGCAACCAAGAGACCCAGTACTTC. Amino acid sequence: CASSQGNQETQYF.

The chain has TRBV6-1 and TRBJ2-1; 11 bases line up with TRBD2. The CDR3 has 13 residues. Trimming cost V 10 bases and J 8 bases; bases outside gene matches: 7. Germline values: CDR1 MNHNS, CDR2 SASEGT. Here the CDR3 reads CATQLAGVDEQFF. The CDR3 DNA sequence: TGTGCCACACAACTAGCGGGAGTTGATGAGCAGTTCTTC.

The genes are TRBV19 and TRBJ2-1; D ambiguous. The germline gives CDR1 LNHDA, CDR2 SQIVND (reference sequence). Deletions cut 9 bases from V and 6 bases from J, with 18 bases between. The CDR3 spans 14 residues. CDR3 region: CARTPVPRRNEQFF. The CDR3 DNA reads TGTGCCAGAACCCCCGTGCCGCGTCGCAATGAGCAGTTCTTC.

This clonotype was seen only a few times. V and J are TRBV20-1 and TRBJ2-1, with a weak D call TRBD1 (5 bases). V gave up 6 bases and J gave up 8 bases, with 11 bases separating them. Germline V gene sequence: CDR1 DFQATT, CDR2 SNEGSKA (reference sequence). The CDR3 runs to 11 residues. The CDR3 here is CSALLGHEQFF. CDR3 in DNA: TGCAGTGCCCTATTGGGGCATGAGCAGTTCTTC.

This clonotype was picked up many times. This chain connects TRBV24-1 to TRBJ2-7; perhaps TRBD2 as D (5 bases). This CDR3 comprises 12 residues. Germline values: CDR1 KGHDR, CDR2 SFDVKD. Trimming took off 5 bases at V and 6 bases at J, with 10 bases between the two ends. CDR3 in amino acids: CATSAFSGEQYF. Here the CDR3 DNA reads TGTGCCACCAGTGCGTTCAGCGGCGAGCAGTACTTC.

The V and J genes are TRBV28 and TRBJ2-7; D gene unclear. The CDR3 is 14 amino acids. V was trimmed by 4 bases and J by 4 bases, leaving 14 bases between them. Germline V lookup: CDR1 MDHEN, CDR2 SYDVKM. The CDR3 DNA is TGTGCCAGCAGTTCGAGTTTTCCCGAGTACGAGCAGTACTTC. Translated, it gives CASSSSFPEYEQYF.

The chain is built from TRBV20-1 and TRBJ2-1; the match to TRBD1 covers 7 bases. CDR1 DFQATT and CDR2 SNEGSKA come from the germline V gene (reference sequence). J was trimmed by 0 bases and V by 6 bases; bases with no gene match: 5. This CDR3 contains 14 residues. The CDR3 DNA reads TGCAGTGCACTGACAGGGTTCTCCTACAATGAGCAGTTCTTC. It codes for CSALTGFSYNEQFF.

In this sample, this clonotype turned up a few times. The chain recombines TRBV14 with TRBJ2-1; TRBD2 matches 8 bases. CDR3 length equals 15 residues. CDR1 and CDR2 (germline): SGHDN, FVKESK. The J segment lost 7 bases and the V segment lost 8 bases, leaving 13 bases of the junction unmatched. For the CDR3, the DNA is TGTGCCAGCTCGCAATTCCTAGCGGGCGAAAATGAGCAGTTCTTC. As protein: CASSQFLAGENEQFF.